A single T cell receptor (beta chain) is shown here with its context. The V gene's germline CDR1 is MGHRA and CDR2 YSYEKL. Trimming cost V 5 bases and J 1 base; bases outside gene matches: 5. The CDR3 extends over 16 amino acids. This entry is derived from a study of blood T cell repertoires in COVID-19. Study background: COVID-19 samples collected from the United States, Italy and Spain covered acute and convalescent phases.

Per the authors' pipeline: Reference gene primers were amplified, and this amplification served to estimate nucleated cell counts. Produced via immunoSEQ multiplex PCR; TCRdb's table is partial and in-frame only. D and trimming come from the DNA, and the V and J calls and clone size come from that table. This sample carries 25,000 to 30,000 clones, around 82% of them seen once, and the ten largest clones take around 15%. The chain uses TRBV4-1 and TRBJ2-1; 10 nucleotides match TRBD2. The TCR originated in an older man with active COVID-19. The sequenced material came from peripheral blood. Here the CDR3 DNA reads TGCGCCAGCAGCACTATAGCGGGGGGTTCCTACAATGAGCAGTTCTTC. This encodes CASSTIAGGSYNEQFF.